This T cell receptor (beta chain) was profiled in a study of T cell responses to AZD1222 COVID-19 vaccine. Study results and caveats: Females made up more of the donors, who were largely white British, and clonal diversity may have come out too low.

About this clone itself: Its specificity is not known.

The table came from immunoSEQ multiplex PCR; TCRdb's copy has only in-frame clones and leaves some out. The sample contains 150,000 to 190,000 clones, 88% of which appear only once. The V and J ends lost 3 bases and 0 bases respectively, with 14 bases between them. Germline values: CDR1 KGHSH, CDR2 LQKENI. CDR3 length equals 16 residues. The source of this sequence is an adult who had recovered from COVID-19. Sequences were derived from peripheral blood, sampled after recovery from COVID-19. The rearrangement links TRBV18 to TRBJ1-2; D is undetermined. CDR3 sequence (DNA): TGTGCCAGCTCACCCTCCCCCAGTGGAGCTAACTATGGCTACACCTTC. This gives the protein CASSPSPSGANYGYTF.